These T cell receptor beta chains were read from a single sample in a study of blood T cell repertoires in COVID-19. Profiling relied on immunoSEQ multiplex PCR, and the TCRdb table lists in-frame clones only, not all of them. The profile shows over 50,000 clones, 70% to 90% of them singletons. The sequenced sample consisted of peripheral blood. The receptors were gathered from a man between 60 and 70 years old with acute or convalescent COVID-19. Both conserved end residues are part of each CDR3. The order of the fields is V gene, D gene, J gene, clone size, CDR3 DNA, CDR3 protein. A D gene is named only where the DNA matches it firmly. Rows may omit the clone size; those that give it use once, few, many or a size class.

v_gene: TRBV3-1/TRBV3-2
d_gene: NA
j_gene: TRBJ2-3
abundance: NA
CDR3nt: TGTGCCAGCAGCACCCCGGGGGAGTCCACAGATACGCAGTATTTT
CDR3aa: CASSTPGESTDTQYF

v_gene: TRBV5-4
d_gene: TRBD1
j_gene: TRBJ1-5
abundance: NA
CDR3nt: TGTGCCAGCAGCAAGGACAGGGCCCAACAGCCCCAGCATTTT
CDR3aa: CASSKDRAQQPQHF

v_gene: TRBV24-1
d_gene: NA
j_gene: TRBJ1-2
abundance: NA
CDR3nt: TGTGCCACCAGTGATTTGGCGAACTATGGCTACACCTTC
CDR3aa: CATSDLANYGYTF

v_gene: TRBV25-1
d_gene: NA
j_gene: TRBJ2-7
abundance: few
CDR3nt: TGTGCCAGCAGTCCCTCTGCGTCCTACGAGCAGTACTTC
CDR3aa: CASSPSASYEQYF

v_gene: TRBV27
d_gene: TRBD2
j_gene: TRBJ2-1
abundance: NA
CDR3nt: TGTGCCAGCAGTCCTCGGACTAGCGGAAACGAGCAGTTCTTC
CDR3aa: CASSPRTSGNEQFF

v_gene: TRBV2
d_gene: TRBD2
j_gene: TRBJ2-5
abundance: NA
CDR3nt: TGTGCCAGCAGCCACTCTAGCGGGGGGGCCAGGGAGACCCAGTACTTC
CDR3aa: CASSHSSGGARETQYF

v_gene: TRBV9
d_gene: TRBD2
j_gene: TRBJ2-2
abundance: NA
CDR3nt: TGTGCCAGCAGCGTGACTAGCGGGGGGGCCCCCGGGGAGCTGTTTTTT
CDR3aa: CASSVTSGGAPGELFF

v_gene: TRBV29-1
d_gene: NA
j_gene: TRBJ1-2
abundance: NA
CDR3nt: TGCAGCGTTGACAGGGATGGCTACACCTTC
CDR3aa: CSVDRDGYTF

v_gene: TRBV27
d_gene: NA
j_gene: TRBJ1-5
abundance: once
CDR3nt: TGTGCCAGCAGTTTAGCCCGGGTATTTCTTCAGCCCCAGCATTTT
CDR3aa: CASSLARVFLQPQHF

v_gene: TRBV7-2
d_gene: TRBD2
j_gene: TRBJ2-7
abundance: NA
CDR3nt: TGTGCCAGCAGCTTAGCCCTTCTGGGAGGGGAGGTGGGCTACGAGCAGTACTTC
CDR3aa: CASSLALLGGEVGYEQYF

v_gene: TRBV7-2
d_gene: TRBD1
j_gene: TRBJ1-1
abundance: NA
CDR3nt: TGTGCCAGCAGCCTAGGGACAGGGTTTGGAACTTTCTTT
CDR3aa: CASSLGTGFGTFF

v_gene: TRBV3-1/TRBV3-2
d_gene: TRBD1
j_gene: TRBJ1-1
abundance: NA
CDR3nt: TGTGCCAGCAGCCGAACAGGGGGAAAAACTGAAGCTTTCTTT
CDR3aa: CASSRTGGKTEAFF

v_gene: TRBV3-1/TRBV3-2
d_gene: TRBD2
j_gene: TRBJ2-2
abundance: NA
CDR3nt: TGTGCCAGCAGCCGAGCGGGGGGCCGCGGGGAGCTGTTTTTT
CDR3aa: CASSRAGGRGELFF

v_gene: TRBV28
d_gene: NA
j_gene: TRBJ2-7
abundance: few
CDR3nt: TGTGCCAGCAGTCTAACCTACGAGCAGTACTTC
CDR3aa: CASSLTYEQYF

v_gene: TRBV2
d_gene: TRBD2
j_gene: TRBJ2-1
abundance: NA
CDR3nt: TGTGCCAGCCGTGGTGGGACTAGCGGGGGACGGCAGTTCTTC
CDR3aa: CASRGGTSGGRQFF

v_gene: TRBV11-2
d_gene: NA
j_gene: TRBJ1-6
abundance: NA
CDR3nt: TGTGCCAGCAGCTTAGGAGGAGGTTCACCCCTCCACTTT
CDR3aa: CASSLGGGSPLHF

v_gene: TRBV15
d_gene: TRBD1
j_gene: TRBJ1-3
abundance: NA
CDR3nt: TGTGCCACCTCTAGGACAGGCCTCTCTGGAAACACCATATATTTT
CDR3aa: CATSRTGLSGNTIYF

v_gene: TRBV19
d_gene: NA
j_gene: TRBJ1-3
abundance: NA
CDR3nt: TGTGCCAGTAGTATGTCTCCTCCCACACGGAGCTCTGGAAACACCATATATTTT
CDR3aa: CASSMSPPTRSSGNTIYF

v_gene: TRBV7-2
d_gene: NA
j_gene: TRBJ2-7
abundance: few
CDR3nt: TGTGCCAGCAGCAAACAAAGGGGCTACGAGCAGTACTTC
CDR3aa: CASSKQRGYEQYF

v_gene: TRBV5-5
d_gene: NA
j_gene: TRBJ2-7
abundance: NA
CDR3nt: TGTGCCAGCAGCTTGCAGGTTTCCCACGAGCAGTACTTC
CDR3aa: CASSLQVSHEQYF

v_gene: TRBV2
d_gene: NA
j_gene: TRBJ2-5
abundance: NA
CDR3nt: TGTGCCAGCAGTGAGGAGGAGACCCAGTACTTC
CDR3aa: CASSEEETQYF

v_gene: TRBV9
d_gene: NA
j_gene: TRBJ1-1
abundance: NA
CDR3nt: TGTGCCAGCAGCGTAGATGAGGGGGTGACTGAAGCTTTCTTT
CDR3aa: CASSVDEGVTEAFF

v_gene: TRBV4-3
d_gene: NA
j_gene: TRBJ1-2
abundance: NA
CDR3nt: TGCGCCAGCAGCCAAGATCCGCGGAACTATGGCTACACCTTC
CDR3aa: CASSQDPRNYGYTF

v_gene: TRBV18
d_gene: NA
j_gene: TRBJ2-5
abundance: NA
CDR3nt: TGTGCCAGCCGAGAGGGCGGGGAGACCCAGTACTTC
CDR3aa: CASREGGETQYF

v_gene: TRBV2
d_gene: NA
j_gene: TRBJ1-2
abundance: NA
CDR3nt: TGTGCCAGCAGTGATTGGGGGCCGGCTGGCTACACCTTC
CDR3aa: CASSDWGPAGYTF

v_gene: TRBV6-2/TRBV6-3
d_gene: TRBD2
j_gene: TRBJ2-7
abundance: NA
CDR3nt: TGTGCCAGCAGTTACGGATCGGTTAGCGGGGGGGGAGAGCAGTACTTC
CDR3aa: CASSYGSVSGGGEQYF

v_gene: TRBV10-3
d_gene: NA
j_gene: TRBJ2-6
abundance: NA
CDR3nt: TGTGCCATCAGTGAGTTTGCTGGCGGGGGGGCCAACGTCCTGACTTTC
CDR3aa: CAISEFAGGGANVLTF

v_gene: TRBV4-1
d_gene: TRBD1
j_gene: TRBJ2-4
abundance: once
CDR3nt: TGCGCCAGCAGCCAAGATGAATTTCGGGGACAGGGACGAGGCATTCAGTACTTC
CDR3aa: CASSQDEFRGQGRGIQYF

v_gene: TRBV7-7
d_gene: NA
j_gene: TRBJ1-1
abundance: NA
CDR3nt: TGTGCTAGCAGCTTAGTAGCCTGGACTGAAGCTTTCTTT
CDR3aa: CASSLVAWTEAFF

v_gene: TRBV28
d_gene: TRBD1
j_gene: TRBJ1-6
abundance: NA
CDR3nt: TGTGCCAGCAGTCCGCCCCGGACAGGGGGTGGTTCACCCCTCCACTTT
CDR3aa: CASSPPRTGGGSPLHF

v_gene: TRBV5-4
d_gene: NA
j_gene: TRBJ2-3
abundance: once
CDR3nt: TGTGCCAGCAGCTTGGCCGTCAGCACAGATACGCAGTATTTT
CDR3aa: CASSLAVSTDTQYF

v_gene: TRBV29-1
d_gene: NA
j_gene: TRBJ1-2
abundance: NA
CDR3nt: TGCAGCTCACTTATGTGGGACACCGAGGACTATGGCTACACCTTC
CDR3aa: CSSLMWDTEDYGYTF

v_gene: TRBV30
d_gene: NA
j_gene: TRBJ1-5
abundance: NA
CDR3nt: TGTGCCTGGAACCCGCTGGCAGGCAATCAGCCCCAGCATTTT
CDR3aa: CAWNPLAGNQPQHF

v_gene: TRBV30
d_gene: NA
j_gene: TRBJ1-1
abundance: NA
CDR3nt: TGTGCCTGGATTCAGGGGAACACTGAAGCTTTCTTT
CDR3aa: CAWIQGNTEAFF

v_gene: TRBV19
d_gene: NA
j_gene: TRBJ1-1
abundance: NA
CDR3nt: TGTGCCAGTAGTATTCGGCAGGGCCGGGGAGGCACTGAAGCTTTCTTT
CDR3aa: CASSIRQGRGGTEAFF

v_gene: TRBV5-6
d_gene: TRBD1
j_gene: TRBJ2-7
abundance: NA
CDR3nt: TGTGCCAGCAGCTTCGGGACAGAGACCTACGAGCAGTACTTC
CDR3aa: CASSFGTETYEQYF

v_gene: TRBV5-6
d_gene: NA
j_gene: TRBJ2-7
abundance: NA
CDR3nt: TGTGCCAGCAGCTTTGGGCAGTCCTACGAGCAGTACTTC
CDR3aa: CASSFGQSYEQYF